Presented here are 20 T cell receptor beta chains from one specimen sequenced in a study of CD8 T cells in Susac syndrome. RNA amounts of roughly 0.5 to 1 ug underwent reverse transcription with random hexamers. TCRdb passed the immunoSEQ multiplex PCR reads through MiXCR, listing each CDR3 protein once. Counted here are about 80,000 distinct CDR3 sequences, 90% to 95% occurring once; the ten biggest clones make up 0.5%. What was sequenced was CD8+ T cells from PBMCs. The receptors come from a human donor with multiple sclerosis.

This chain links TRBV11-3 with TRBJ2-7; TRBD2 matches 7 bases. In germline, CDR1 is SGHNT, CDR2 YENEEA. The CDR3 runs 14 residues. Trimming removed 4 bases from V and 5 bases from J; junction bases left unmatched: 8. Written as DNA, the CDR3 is TGTGCCAGCAGCTCAGAAGCGGGGTCTGACGAGCAGTACTTC. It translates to CASSSEAGSDEQYF.

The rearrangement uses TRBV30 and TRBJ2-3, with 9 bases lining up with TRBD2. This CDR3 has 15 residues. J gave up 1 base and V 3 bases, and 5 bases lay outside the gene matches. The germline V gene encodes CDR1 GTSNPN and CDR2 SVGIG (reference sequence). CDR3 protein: CAWSIAGAGTDTQYF. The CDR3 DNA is TGTGCCTGGAGCATAGCGGGGGCCGGCACAGATACGCAGTATTTT. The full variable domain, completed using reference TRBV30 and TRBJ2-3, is SQTIHQWPATLVQPVGSPLSLECTVEGTSNPNLYWYRQAAGRGLQLLFYSVGIGQISSEVPQNLSASRPQDRQFILSSKKLLLSDSGFYLCAWSIAGAGTDTQYFGPGTRLTVL.

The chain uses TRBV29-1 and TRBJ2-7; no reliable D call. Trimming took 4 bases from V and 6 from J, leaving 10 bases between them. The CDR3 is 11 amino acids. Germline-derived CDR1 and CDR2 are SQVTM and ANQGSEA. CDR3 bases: TGCAGCGTTGGGACCCCGAGCGAGCAGTACTTC. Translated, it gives CSVGTPSEQYF.

The CDR3 nucleotides are TGTGCAAGTCGCTTAGAGGACAGCACCATGAACACTGAAGCTTTCTTT. Encoded protein: CASRLEDSTMNTEAFF. J is TRBJ1-1 and V is TRBV12-2; the table calls TRBD1, which could not be checked here. TRBV12-2 is a recognized pseudogene. CDR3 length: 16 amino acids.

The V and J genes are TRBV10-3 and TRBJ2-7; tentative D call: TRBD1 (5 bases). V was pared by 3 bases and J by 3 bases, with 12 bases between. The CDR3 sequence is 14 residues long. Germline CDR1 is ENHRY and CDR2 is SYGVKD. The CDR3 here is CAISDSGLGYEQYF. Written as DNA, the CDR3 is TGTGCCATCAGTGATTCAGGGTTAGGCTACGAGCAGTACTTC.

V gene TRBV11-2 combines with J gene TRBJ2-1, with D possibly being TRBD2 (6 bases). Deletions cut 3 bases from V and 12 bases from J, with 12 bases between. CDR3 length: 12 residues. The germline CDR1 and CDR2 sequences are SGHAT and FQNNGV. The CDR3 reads CASSFGGSGQFF. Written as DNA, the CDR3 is TGTGCCAGCAGCTTTGGGGGTAGCGGGCAGTTCTTC.

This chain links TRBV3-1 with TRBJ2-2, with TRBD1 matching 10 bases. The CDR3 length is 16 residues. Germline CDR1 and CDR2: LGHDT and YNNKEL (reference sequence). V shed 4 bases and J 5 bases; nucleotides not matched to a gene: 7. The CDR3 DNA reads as TGTGCCAGCAGCCCGCGGACAGGGGGATTAACCGGGGAGCTGTTTTTT. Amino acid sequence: CASSPRTGGLTGELFF.

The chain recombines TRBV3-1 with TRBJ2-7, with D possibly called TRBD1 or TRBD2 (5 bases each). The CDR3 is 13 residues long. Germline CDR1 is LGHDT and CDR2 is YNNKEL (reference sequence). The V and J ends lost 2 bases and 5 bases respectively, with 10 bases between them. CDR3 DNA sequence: TGTGCCAGCAGCCAATTCTCGGGGCACGAGCAGTACTTC. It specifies CASSQFSGHEQYF.

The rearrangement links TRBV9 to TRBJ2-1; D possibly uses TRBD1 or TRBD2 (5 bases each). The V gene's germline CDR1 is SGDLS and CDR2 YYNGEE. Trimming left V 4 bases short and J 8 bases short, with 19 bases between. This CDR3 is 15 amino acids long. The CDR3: CASSSPGTPGDEQFF. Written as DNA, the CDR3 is TGTGCCAGCAGCTCCCCCGGGACCCCCGGCGATGAGCAGTTCTTC.

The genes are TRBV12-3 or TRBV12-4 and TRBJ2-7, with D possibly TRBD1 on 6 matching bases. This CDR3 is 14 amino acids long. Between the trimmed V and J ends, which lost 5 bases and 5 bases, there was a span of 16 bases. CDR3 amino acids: CASSAPAGDHEQYF. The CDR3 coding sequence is TGTGCCAGCAGTGCCCCCGCAGGGGATCACGAGCAGTACTTC.

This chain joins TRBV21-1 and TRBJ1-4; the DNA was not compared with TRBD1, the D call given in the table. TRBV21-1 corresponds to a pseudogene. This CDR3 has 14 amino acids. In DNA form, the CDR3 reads TGTGCCAGCAACCCTCGGGGGGTGAGGGAAAAACTGTTTTTT. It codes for CASNPRGVREKLFF.

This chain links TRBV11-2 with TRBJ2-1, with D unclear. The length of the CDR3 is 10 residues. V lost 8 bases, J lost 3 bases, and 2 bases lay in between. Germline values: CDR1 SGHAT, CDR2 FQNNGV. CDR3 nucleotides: TGTGCCAGCGGCTACAATGAGCAGTTCTTC. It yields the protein CASGYNEQFF.

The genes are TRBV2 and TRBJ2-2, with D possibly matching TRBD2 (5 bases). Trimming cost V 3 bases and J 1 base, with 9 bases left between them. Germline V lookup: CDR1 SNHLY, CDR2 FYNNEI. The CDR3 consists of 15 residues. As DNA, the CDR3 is TGTGCCAGCAGTGACCTTGGAGGGAACACCGGGGAGCTGTTTTTT. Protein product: CASSDLGGNTGELFF.

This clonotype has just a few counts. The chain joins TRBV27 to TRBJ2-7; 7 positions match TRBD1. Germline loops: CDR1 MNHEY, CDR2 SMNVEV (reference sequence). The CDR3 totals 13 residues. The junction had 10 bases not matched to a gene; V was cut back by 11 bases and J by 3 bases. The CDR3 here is CAASPGQNYEQYF. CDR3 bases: TGTGCCGCCTCTCCGGGACAGAACTACGAGCAGTACTTC.

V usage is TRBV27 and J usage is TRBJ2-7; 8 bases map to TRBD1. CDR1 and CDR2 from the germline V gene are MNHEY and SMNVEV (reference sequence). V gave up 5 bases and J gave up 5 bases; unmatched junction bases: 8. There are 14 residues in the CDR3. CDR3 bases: TGTGCCAGCAGTGTCTCGGGACAGGTTCACGAGCAGTACTTC. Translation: CASSVSGQVHEQYF.

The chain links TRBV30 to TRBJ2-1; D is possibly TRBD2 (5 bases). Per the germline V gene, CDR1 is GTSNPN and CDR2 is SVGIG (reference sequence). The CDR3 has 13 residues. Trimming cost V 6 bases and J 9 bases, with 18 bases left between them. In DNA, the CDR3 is TGTGCCTGCGGTTTCGAGGGATTTGGTGAGCAGTTCTTC. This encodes CACGFEGFGEQFF.

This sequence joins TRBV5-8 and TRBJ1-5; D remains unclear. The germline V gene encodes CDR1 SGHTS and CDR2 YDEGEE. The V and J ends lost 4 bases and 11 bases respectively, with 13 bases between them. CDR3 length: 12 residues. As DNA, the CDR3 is TGTGCCAGCAGCCTAGGTGGCGTGGCCCAGCATTTT. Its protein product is CASSLGGVAQHF.

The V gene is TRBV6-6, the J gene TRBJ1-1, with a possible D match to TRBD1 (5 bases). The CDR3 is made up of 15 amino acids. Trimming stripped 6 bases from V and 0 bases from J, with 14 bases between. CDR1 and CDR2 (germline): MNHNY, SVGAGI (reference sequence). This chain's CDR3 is CASRPDSWVNTEAFF. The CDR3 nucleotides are TGTGCCAGCAGACCCGACAGCTGGGTGAACACTGAAGCTTTCTTT.

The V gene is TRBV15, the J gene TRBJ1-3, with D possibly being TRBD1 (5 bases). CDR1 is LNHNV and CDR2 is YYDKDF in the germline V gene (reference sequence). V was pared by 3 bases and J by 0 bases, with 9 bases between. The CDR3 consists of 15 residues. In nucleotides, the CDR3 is TGTGCCACCAGCAGGGCCGGGACCTCTGGAAACACCATATATTTT. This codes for CATSRAGTSGNTIYF.

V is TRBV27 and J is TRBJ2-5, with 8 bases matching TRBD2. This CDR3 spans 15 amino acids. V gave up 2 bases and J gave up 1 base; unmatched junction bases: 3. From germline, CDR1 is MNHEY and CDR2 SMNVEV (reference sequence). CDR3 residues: CASSLLAGAQETQYF. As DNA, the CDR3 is TGTGCCAGCAGTTTACTAGCGGGCGCCCAAGAGACCCAGTACTTC.